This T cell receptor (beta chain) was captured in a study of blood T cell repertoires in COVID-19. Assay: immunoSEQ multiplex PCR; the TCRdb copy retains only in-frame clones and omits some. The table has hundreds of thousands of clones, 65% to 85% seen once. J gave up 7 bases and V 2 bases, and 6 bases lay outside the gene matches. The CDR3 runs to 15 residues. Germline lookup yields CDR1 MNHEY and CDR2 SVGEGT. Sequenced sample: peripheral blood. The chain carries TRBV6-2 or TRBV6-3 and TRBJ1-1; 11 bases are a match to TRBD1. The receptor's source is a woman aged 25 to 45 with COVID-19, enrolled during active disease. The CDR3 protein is CASSYIGTGGFEAFF. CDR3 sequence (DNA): TGTGCCAGCAGTTACATTGGGACAGGGGGTTTTGAAGCTTTCTTT.